A single sample is the source of the 15 T cell receptor beta chains below, sequenced in a study of vaccination and CD4 T cells after COVID-19. Cultured CD4+ T cell DNA underwent sequencing with the Oncomine TCR Beta short-read assay. MiXCR was run by TCRdb on the PCR reads, yielding one entry per CDR3 protein. This sample has 5,000 to 8,000 distinct CDR3 sequences, with approximately 52% found just once. These TCRs are of unknown antigen specificity. As for treatment: approximately nine-day PBMC culture with coronavirus spike peptide pools or control peptides (ViraFEST assay). Prior to the COVID-19 pandemic (2011-2018), the unexposed donor's CD4+ T cells were collected. Material: CD4+ T cells from blood, cultured in vitro. These receptors all come from a human donor in good health.

The genes are TRBV20-1 and TRBJ2-2; D is perhaps TRBD2 (7 bases). Deletions cut 6 bases from V and 5 bases from J, with 13 bases between. The CDR3 is made up of 13 amino acids. Per germline, CDR1 DFQATT and CDR2 SNEGSKA (reference sequence). The CDR3 loop reads CSARGPRTGELFF. In DNA, the CDR3 is TGCAGTGCGCGGGGGCCCCGGACCGGGGAGCTGTTTTTT.

The V and J genes are TRBV20-1 and TRBJ2-5; D not certain. CDR3 length: 15 residues. Germline CDR1 is DFQATT and CDR2 is SNEGSKA (reference sequence). Trimming pared 6 bases from V and 2 bases from J, leaving 19 bases between. CDR3 sequence: CSAPQLAGFQETQYF. The DNA of the CDR3 is TGCAGTGCCCCCCAGCTCGCCGGGTTTCAAGAGACCCAGTACTTC.

In its sample, this clonotype was seen a few times. The J gene is TRBJ2-5, the V gene TRBV2, with 8 bases that match TRBD1. This CDR3 region has 16 residues. Germline assignment: CDR1 SNHLY and CDR2 FYNNEI. J lost 0 bases, V lost 8 bases, and 11 bases had no gene match. CDR3: CASFAFGQGNQETQYF. CDR3 nucleotide sequence: TGTGCCAGCTTCGCCTTTGGACAGGGTAACCAAGAGACCCAGTACTTC.

The chain couples TRBV9 to TRBJ2-1; 7 bases align to TRBD1. J was trimmed by 4 bases and V by 0 bases; bases with no gene match: 7. Germline V gene lookup returns CDR1 SGDLS and CDR2 YYNGEE. This CDR3 spans 16 amino acids. In DNA, the CDR3 is TGTGCCAGCAGCGTAGCCCCACAGGGGACATACAATGAGCAGTTCTTC. Amino acids: CASSVAPQGTYNEQFF. The variable domain in full, with the rest retrieved from reference TRBV9 and TRBJ2-1, is DSGVTQTPKHLITATGQRVTLRCSPRSGDLSVYWYQQSLDQGLQFLIQYYNGEERAKGNILERFSAQQFPDLHSELNLSSLELGDSALYFCASSVAPQGTYNEQFFGPGTRLTVL.

V and J are TRBV10-3 and TRBJ1-1; D gene unclear. Germline CDR1 ENHRY, CDR2 SYGVKD. The length of the CDR3 is 12 residues. The V end lost 1 base, the J end lost 4 bases, and 4 bases lay between the germline ends. The CDR3 coding sequence is TGTGCCATCAGTGAGTATGGCACTGAAGCTTTCTTT. Translated: CAISEYGTEAFF.

The chain uses TRBV6-1 and TRBJ1-5; the match to TRBD1 covers 7 bases. This CDR3 region has 15 residues. The germline V gene encodes CDR1 MNHNS and CDR2 SASEGT. Trimming cost V 5 bases and J 3 bases; bases outside gene matches: 7. CDR3 amino acids: CASSNDRAINQPQHF. DNA for the CDR3: TGTGCCAGCAGTAATGACAGGGCAATCAATCAGCCCCAGCATTTT.

This clonotype has more than one count but fewer than ten. V is TRBV10-3 and J is TRBJ2-3; D gene ambiguous. V was trimmed by 0 bases and J by 4 bases, leaving 2 bases between them. Germline V gene data show CDR1 as ENHRY and CDR2 as SYGVKD. The CDR3 covers 12 residues. In DNA, the CDR3 is TGTGCCATCAGTGAGTCGGCAGATACGCAGTATTTT. Translating it yields CAISESADTQYF.

This clonotype was observed once. The chain is built from TRBV5-4 and TRBJ2-3, with D perhaps being TRBD1 or TRBD2 (6 bases each). Germline CDR1 reads SGHNT; CDR2 reads YYREEE (reference sequence). Deletions cut 0 bases from V and 6 bases from J, with 8 bases between. This CDR3 has 13 residues. CDR3 region: CASSLVGGDTQYF. CDR3 DNA sequence: TGTGCCAGCAGCTTGGTAGGGGGGGATACGCAGTATTTT.

CDR3 DNA: TGCGCCAGCAGTGGAAGCGATGAGCAGTTCTTC. This sequence encodes CASSGSDEQFF. The V gene is TRBV10-2, the J gene TRBJ2-1; no reliable D call. The germline V gene has CDR1 WSHSY and CDR2 SAAADI. The CDR3 spans 11 residues. V dropped 4 bases and J dropped 8 bases, with 6 bases sitting between them.

In this sample, this clonotype turned up once. The rearrangement uses TRBV20-1 and TRBJ1-5, with D perhaps matching TRBD1 (6 bases). This CDR3 region has 16 residues. CDR1 DFQATT and CDR2 SNEGSKA come from the germline V gene (reference sequence). Trimming removed 4 bases at V and 0 bases at J, with 16 bases between. The CDR3 here is CSAILGAGDSNQPQHF. As DNA, the CDR3 is TGCAGTGCTATTCTGGGCGCAGGGGATAGCAATCAGCCCCAGCATTTT.

The chain carries TRBV6-5 and TRBJ1-2, with unresolved D. The CDR3 totals 17 residues. Between the trimmed V and J ends, which lost 2 bases and 3 bases, there was a span of 19 bases. Germline lookup yields CDR1 MNHEY and CDR2 SVGAGI. CDR3 sequence (DNA): TGTGCCAGCAGTTACCGCCAGGACCCCGTCGCTCACTATGGCTACACCTTC. This encodes CASSYRQDPVAHYGYTF.

This chain joins TRBV6-5 and TRBJ2-7; D is undetermined. The CDR3 consists of 13 residues. The germline V and J ends were trimmed by 2 bases and 2 bases, with 7 bases remaining between them. CDR1 is MNHEY, CDR2 SVGAGI, per germline. This CDR3 reads CASSYPQAYEQYF. The CDR3 region has the DNA TGTGCCAGCAGTTACCCTCAAGCCTACGAGCAGTACTTC.

The chain combines TRBV20-1 with TRBJ2-1; D is ambiguous. Deletions cut 6 bases from V and 8 bases from J, with 14 bases between. This CDR3 has 12 residues. In germline, CDR1 is DFQATT, CDR2 SNEGSKA (reference sequence). The CDR3 coding sequence is TGCAGTGCCCTCACTCCTTCTTATGAGCAGTTCTTC. Protein product: CSALTPSYEQFF.

The V and J genes are TRBV12-3 or TRBV12-4 and TRBJ1-3, with TRBD1 identical over 7 bases. V lost 5 bases to trimming and J lost 4 bases; unmatched junction nucleotides: 5. The CDR3 consists of 14 residues. Here the CDR3 reads CASSRQGTGNTIYF. In DNA form, the CDR3 reads TGTGCCAGCAGTCGACAGGGTACAGGAAACACCATATATTTT.

This clonotype was counted between two and nine times. The rearrangement links TRBV14 to TRBJ2-5, with unresolved D. The V gene lost 4 bases and the J gene lost 1 base, with 13 bases spanning the gap. The CDR3 sequence is 15 residues long. In germline, CDR1 is SGHDN, CDR2 FVKESK. The CDR3 protein is CASSPRRASQETQYF. CDR3 coding DNA: TGTGCCAGCAGCCCCCGCCGGGCGTCCCAAGAGACCCAGTACTTC. The full variable domain, with the rest looked up from reference TRBV14 and TRBJ2-5, is EAGVTQFPSHSVIEKGQTVTLRCDPISGHDNLYWYRRVMGKEIKFLLHFVKESKQDESGMPNNRFLAERTGGTYSTLKVQPAELEDSGVYFCASSPRRASQETQYFGPGTRLLVL.